This T cell receptor beta chain was recovered during a study of cytomegalovirus exposure and HLA in healthy donors. Regarding the study as a whole: The authors later found TCR association rates varying by HLA locus, with DRB1 most and HLA-C fewest. Per a later analysis, HLA-associated TCR beta chains showed more clonal expansion than other, equally common TCR beta chains.

As to this clone: Antigen: not known.

These donors counted as nominally healthy when sampled, but unrecorded immune exposures were likely. The CDR3 contains 17 residues. J lost 4 bases, V lost 0 bases, and 6 bases had no gene match. From germline, CDR1 is SGHTS and CDR2 YDEGEE. PCR used 60 Vbeta primers and 13 Jbeta primers. Profiling relied on immunoSEQ multiplex PCR, and the TCRdb table lists in-frame clones only, not all of them. The repertoire holds about 97,000 clones, with roughly 79% as singletons. The V gene is TRBV5-8, the J gene TRBJ2-1; 11 nucleotides agree with TRBD2. Sample: PBMCs. The TCR was taken from a middle-aged woman in good health and CMV-seronegative. The CDR3 here is CASSLALAGGLYNEQFF. The CDR3, as DNA: TGTGCCAGCAGCTTGGCCTTAGCGGGGGGGCTTTACAATGAGCAGTTCTTC.